This entry lists 2 T cell receptor beta chains sequenced from one sample in a study of stem cell transplantation in POMP-related autoinflammatory disease. The repertoire was sequenced with immunoSEQ multiplex PCR; TCRdb's copy has only in-frame clones and lacks some. The profile covers approximately 6,900 clones, with roughly four fifths appearing a single time and over 3.5% taken by the ten largest. Material for sequencing was a CXCR5-defined cell subset from PBMCs. The receptors stem from a human donor in good health.

The chain employs TRBV11-2 and TRBJ1-1; D is uncertain. V was clipped by 5 bases and J by 1 base, with 14 bases between them. Germline CDR1 is SGHAT and CDR2 is FQNNGV. This CDR3 is built from 15 residues. The DNA for the CDR3 is TGTGCCAGCAGCCCAGGACGGCTTCAGAACACTGAAGCTTTCTTT. It codes for CASSPGRLQNTEAFF.

The chain uses TRBV5-1 and TRBJ2-5, with TRBD1 matching 11 bases. The CDR3 extends over 16 amino acids. The germline gives CDR1 SGHRS, CDR2 YFSETQ. Unmatched junction bases numbered 10, after V lost 4 bases and J lost 5 bases. The CDR3 is CASSAGQGARWETQYF. The CDR3 region has the DNA TGCGCCAGCAGCGCCGGACAGGGGGCTAGATGGGAGACCCAGTACTTC.